This T cell receptor (beta chain) stems from a study of CXCR3-negative and CXCR3-positive naive CD8 T cells. Remarks on this clonotype: As yet, its antigen is unknown.

CDR1 SGHDN and CDR2 FVKESK come from the germline V gene. This CDR3 has 18 residues. CD45RO-CCR7+CD27+CD95- marked naive CD8+ T cells. Each TRB cDNA library was prepared by 5' RACE (with UMI labels). TCRdb re-analyzed the 5' RACE reads; it lists each CDR3 protein once, without DNA. The sample totals 120,000 or so distinct CDR3 sequences. Study conclusions and caveats: Whereas both naive subsets had comparably high diversity, memory CD8+ cells had much lower diversity. Hydrophobicity was higher for TRB CDR3s found in CXCR3-positive naive cells than in CXCR3-negative naive cells.

Sequenced: naive CXCR3+ CD8+ T cells from blood. Regarding subset: CD45RO-CCR7+CD27+CD95- naive CD8+ T cells expressing CXCR3 (TNR3+). The receptor's source is a human donor in good health. Some clones in this sample may be carry-over from other donors' samples. The J gene is TRBJ2-1, the V gene TRBV14; there is no DNA to check the TCRdb D call of TRBD1. CDR3 region: CASSFSPHRTGGYNEQFF.